This passage covers 31 T cell receptor beta chains from one sample sequenced in a study of CXCR3-negative and CXCR3-positive naive CD8 T cells. cDNA libraries for TRB were generated by 5' RACE incorporating UMI labels. TCRdb re-called the 5' RACE reads and catalogs CDR3 proteins one per entry, DNA excluded. The sample table includes tens of thousands of distinct CDR3 sequences. The sample consisted of naive CXCR3- CD8+ T cells from blood. The subset is: CD45RO-CCR7+CD27+CD95- naive CD8+ T cells lacking CXCR3 (TNR3-). The receptors shown here come from a human donor in good health. Some clones in this sample may be carry-over from other donors' samples.

The CDR3 here is CSATRDRGTTDTQYF. The chain has TRBV20-1 and TRBJ2-3; the D call from TCRdb, TRBD1, cannot be confirmed without DNA. Germline V gives CDR1 DFQATT, CDR2 SNEGSKA (reference sequence). The CDR3 is 15 amino acids.

The V gene is TRBV28, the J gene TRBJ1-5. CDR1 and CDR2 from the germline V gene are MDHEN and SYDVKM. This CDR3 is 15 amino acids long. The chain's CDR3 is CASKKRVDSNQPQHF.

This chain connects TRBV12-3 or TRBV12-4 to TRBJ1-6; the TCRdb D gene call, TRBD1, has no DNA to confirm it. The CDR3 is made up of 18 amino acids. The CDR3 loop is CASTFLVHGQLYNSPLHF.

The V and J genes are TRBV28 and TRBJ2-2; without DNA, the TCRdb call of TRBD1 cannot be checked. Germline V gene sequence: CDR1 MDHEN, CDR2 SYDVKM. This CDR3 comprises 13 residues. The CDR3 sequence: CASRRRGAGELFF.

The CDR3 spells CASNIPGTGGTNEKLFF. The gene calls are TRBV28 and TRBJ1-4; TCRdb designates TRBD1, a call that cannot be tested without DNA. The CDR3 is 17 residues long. The germline V gene has CDR1 MDHEN and CDR2 SYDVKM. The full variable domain, with the rest looked up from reference TRBV28 and TRBJ1-4, is DVKVTQSSRYLVKRTGEKVFLECVQDMDHENMFWYRQDPGLGLRLIYFSYDVKMKEKGDIPEGYSVSREKKERFSLILESASTNQTSMYLCASNIPGTGGTNEKLFFGSGTQLSVL.

The V call is TRBV7-2, the J call TRBJ2-7; TCRdb lists TRBD1, though no DNA is available to test this call. Germline V gene sequence: CDR1 SGHTA, CDR2 FQGNSA. The CDR3 covers 13 residues. Here the CDR3 reads CASSPTGGTEQYF.

This chain joins TRBV6-2 or TRBV6-3 and TRBJ2-7; there is no DNA to check the TCRdb D call of TRBD2. CDR3 length equals 12 residues. Per the germline V gene, CDR1 is MNHEY and CDR2 is SVGEGT. CDR3 sequence reads: CASSYGLASKDF.

The V and J genes are TRBV5-1 and TRBJ2-3. CDR3 length equals 14 residues. CDR1 and CDR2 (germline): SGHRS, YFSETQ. CDR3 residues: CASSLDLMADTQYF.

This chain uses TRBV7-2 with TRBJ2-1; TCRdb calls TRBD2, which cannot be checked without DNA. This CDR3 is built from 14 residues. The germline V gene has CDR1 SGHTA and CDR2 FQGNSA. This CDR3 reads CASSLAAGGVEQFF.

The V gene is TRBV4-3, the J gene TRBJ2-3; the TRBD2 assignment by TCRdb is unverifiable without DNA. CDR1 is LGHNA, CDR2 YSLEER, per germline. This CDR3 has 18 residues. This chain's CDR3 is CASSQDRSRADFTDTQYF.

V and J are TRBV28 and TRBJ2-1; TCRdb lists TRBD1, though no DNA is available to test this call. The length of the CDR3 is 14 residues. The germline V gene has CDR1 MDHEN and CDR2 SYDVKM. CDR3 loop: CASSTSTDYNEQFF.

The genes are TRBV6-2 or TRBV6-3 and TRBJ2-2; TCRdb proposes TRBD2, but this gene call is untestable without DNA. This CDR3 has 13 amino acids. Per germline, CDR1 MNHEY and CDR2 SVGEGT. The CDR3 protein is CASSGTSTGELFF.

V gene TRBV6-6 combines with J gene TRBJ2-1; TCRdb's assignment of TRBD1 cannot be checked, as there is no DNA. Germline CDR1 MNHNY, CDR2 SVGAGI (reference sequence). The CDR3 spans 13 residues. The CDR3 region is CASSYSAPPEQFF.

V usage is TRBV28 and J usage is TRBJ2-1; TCRdb gives TRBD1 as the D gene, but with no DNA this cannot be confirmed. Germline lookup yields CDR1 MDHEN and CDR2 SYDVKM. The CDR3 consists of 16 residues. This CDR3 reads CASSLFRTGGNNEQFF. The full variable domain, in which reference TRBV28 and TRBJ2-1 provide the parts outside the CDR3, is DVKVTQSSRYLVKRTGEKVFLECVQDMDHENMFWYRQDPGLGLRLIYFSYDVKMKEKGDIPEGYSVSREKKERFSLILESASTNQTSMYLCASSLFRTGGNNEQFFGPGTRLTVL.

The rearrangement links TRBV2 to TRBJ1-1; TCRdb picks TRBD1, but there is no DNA to check that call. CDR1 and CDR2 from the germline V gene are SNHLY and FYNNEI. The CDR3 covers 13 residues. The CDR3 protein is CASSYTGLTEAFF.

The V gene is TRBV29-1, the J gene TRBJ1-1. The germline CDR1 and CDR2 sequences are SQVTM and ANQGSEA. This CDR3 is built from 13 residues. The CDR3 sequence: CSVELGTFAEAFF. Variable domain in full (rest from reference TRBV29-1 and TRBJ1-1): SAVISQKPSRDICQRGTSLTIQCQVDSQVTMMFWYRQQPGQSLTLIATANQGSEATYESGFVIDKFPISRPNLTFSTLTVSNMSPEDSSIYLCSVELGTFAEAFFGQGTRLTVV.

The chain couples TRBV7-6 to TRBJ2-2; TCRdb calls TRBD2, which cannot be checked without DNA. The CDR3 has 16 amino acids. Germline V gene data show CDR1 as SGHVS and CDR2 as FNYEAQ. The CDR3 spells CASSLETTRNTGELFF.

The chain joins TRBV6-1 to TRBJ1-1; TCRdb's assignment of TRBD1 cannot be checked, as there is no DNA. CDR3 length equals 14 residues. Germline V lookup: CDR1 MNHNS, CDR2 SASEGT. CDR3 loop: CASRGDNRGTEAFF.

The V and J genes are TRBV7-2 and TRBJ2-7; TCRdb picks TRBD1, but there is no DNA to check that call. CDR1 is SGHTA and CDR2 is FQGNSA in the germline V gene. This CDR3 spans 15 amino acids. CDR3 loop: CASSVGDRGIDEQYF.

The genes are TRBV29-1 and TRBJ2-2; TCRdb's D call, TRBD1, is unchecked because there is no DNA. The CDR3 has 16 residues. Per the germline V gene, CDR1 is SQVTM and CDR2 is ANQGSEA. This CDR3 is CSVEEPGRANTGELFF.

V usage is TRBV20-1 and J usage is TRBJ1-1. Germline lookup yields CDR1 DFQATT and CDR2 SNEGSKA (reference sequence). CDR3 length: 13 residues. CDR3 amino acids: CSAHGAVNTEAFF.

The rearrangement joins TRBV7-9 to TRBJ1-5; as DNA is missing, the TRBD1 call by TCRdb cannot be tested. The germline CDR1 and CDR2 sequences are SEHNR and FQNEAQ (reference sequence). The CDR3 covers 16 residues. The CDR3 reads CASSLQGTGGWQPQHF.

The V gene is TRBV5-1, the J gene TRBJ2-7. The CDR3 length is 13 residues. Germline CDR1 and CDR2: SGHRS and YFSETQ. CDR3: CASSLEWVYEQYF.

The V and J genes are TRBV11-2 and TRBJ2-3. The V gene's germline CDR1 is SGHAT and CDR2 FQNNGV. The length of the CDR3 is 15 residues. CDR3 sequence: CASSLDVTGTDTQYF.

The V and J genes are TRBV14 and TRBJ1-1; TCRdb lists TRBD1, though no DNA is available to test this call. The germline V gene encodes CDR1 SGHDN and CDR2 FVKESK. The CDR3 extends over 15 amino acids. The CDR3 sequence is CASSSYRGLNTEAFF.

The genes are TRBV5-1 and TRBJ2-1; TCRdb's D call, TRBD1, is unchecked because there is no DNA. CDR3 length: 16 residues. Looked up from germline, CDR1 is SGHRS and CDR2 is YFSETQ. The CDR3 sequence: CASRAPGGLIGNEQFF. Based on the CDR3 plus reference TRBV5-1 and TRBJ2-1, the full variable domain is KAGVTQTPRYLIKTRGQQVTLSCSPISGHRSVSWYQQTPGQGLQFLFEYFSETQRNKGNFPGRFSGRQFSNSRSEMNVSTLELGDSALYLCASRAPGGLIGNEQFFGPGTRLTVL.

The chain combines TRBV29-1 with TRBJ2-7; TCRdb lists TRBD1, though no DNA is available to test this call. Per the germline V gene, CDR1 is SQVTM and CDR2 is ANQGSEA. The CDR3 contains 13 residues. This CDR3 is CSAREDRGHEQYF.

The chain has TRBV7-7 and TRBJ2-5; with no DNA, the TCRdb D assignment of TRBD1 cannot be verified. This CDR3 has 16 amino acids. CDR1 is SSHAT, CDR2 FNYEAQ, per germline (reference sequence). CDR3 sequence: CASSDQGGGREETQYF.

This rearrangement joins TRBV7-9 to TRBJ2-2; the D gene TCRdb calls, TRBD1, cannot be checked with no DNA. The CDR3 covers 17 residues. Per the germline V gene, CDR1 is SEHNR and CDR2 is FQNEAQ (reference sequence). CDR3 amino acids: CASSLEDGGLYTGELFF. The whole variable domain, remainder taken from reference TRBV7-9 and TRBJ2-2, is DTGVSQNPRHKITKRGQNVTFRCDPISEHNRLYWYRQTLGQGPEFLTYFQNEAQLEKSRLLSDRFSAERPKGSFSTLEIQRTEQGDSAMYLCASSLEDGGLYTGELFFGEGSRLTVL.

V usage is TRBV5-1 and J usage is TRBJ1-1; TCRdb returns TRBD1, unconfirmable since there is no DNA. This CDR3 is built from 14 residues. Germline-derived CDR1 and CDR2 are SGHRS and YFSETQ. The CDR3 region is CASSFMGADTEAFF.

V is TRBV5-6 and J is TRBJ2-5; absent DNA, TCRdb's TRBD2 call cannot be checked. This CDR3 is 14 amino acids long. Germline V CDR1 and CDR2: SGHDT, YYEEEE. CDR3 in amino acids: CASSLDEGSETQYF.